The 20 T cell receptor beta chains below were found in one sample sequenced in a study of blood T cell repertoires in COVID-19 (dated by TCRdb to the early 2020s). The library relied on the immunoSEQ multiplex PCR assay. The immuneACCESS repertoire file appears here via TCRdb, limited to in-frame rearrangements. These files lack a portion of the clones; in checked studies, under half of the deficit traces to unresolved V genes, and the cause of the others is not known. A total of some 250,000 clones appear in this sample, 75% to 90% of them only once. The ten biggest clones cover approximately 7.9% of the sample. The sequencing input was peripheral blood. These receptors came from a man aged 55 to 70 who had recovered from COVID-19.

The V call is TRBV11-2, the J call TRBJ2-5; 8 bases match TRBD2. V was clipped by 0 bases and J by 3 bases; unmatched bases: 6. CDR1 and CDR2 from the germline V gene are SGHAT and FQNNGV. The CDR3 spans 16 residues. The CDR3 DNA reads TGTGCCAGCAGCTTAGAATCTACTAGCGGCAAAGAGACCCAGTACTTC. It specifies CASSLESTSGKETQYF. The full variable domain, its missing parts supplied by reference TRBV11-2 and TRBJ2-5, is EAGVAQSPRYKIIEKRQSVAFWCNPISGHATLYWYQQILGQGPKLLIQFQNNGVVDDSQLPKDRFSAERLKGVDSTLKIQPAKLEDSAVYLCASSLESTSGKETQYFGPGTRLLVL.

This clone occurred once. The genes are TRBV28 and TRBJ1-4, with D possibly TRBD1 on 6 matching bases. The germline V gene encodes CDR1 MDHEN and CDR2 SYDVKM. Trimming took off 6 bases at V and 10 bases at J, with 18 bases between the two ends. This CDR3 contains 14 residues. CDR3 loop: CASSNGTPRGKLFF. CDR3 in DNA: TGTGCCAGCAGCAACGGGACACCCCGAGGAAAACTGTTTTTT.

The gene calls are TRBV19 and TRBJ1-1; a possible D gene is TRBD1 (5 bases). Trimming stripped 3 bases from V and 4 bases from J, with 21 bases between. Germline CDR1 LNHDA, CDR2 SQIVND (reference sequence). This CDR3 comprises 17 residues. The CDR3 region is CASSIFTGAGLGTEAFF. The DNA for the CDR3 is TGTGCCAGTAGTATTTTCACAGGCGCAGGTTTGGGCACTGAAGCTTTCTTT.

V gene TRBV5-1 combines with J gene TRBJ2-7; 8 positions match TRBD1. J gave up 3 bases and V 7 bases, and 6 bases lay outside the gene matches. CDR3 size: 13 residues. From germline, CDR1 is SGHRS and CDR2 YFSETQ. The CDR3 loop is CASADRGGYEQYF. The CDR3, as DNA: TGCGCCAGCGCCGACAGGGGAGGCTACGAGCAGTACTTC.

The J gene is TRBJ2-7, the V gene TRBV30; a weak D match, TRBD2 (5 bases). V lost 0 bases to trimming and J lost 3 bases, with 12 bases between them. The CDR3 has 14 amino acids. Germline values: CDR1 GTSNPN, CDR2 SVGIG (reference sequence). The CDR3 bases are TGTGCCTGGAGTGTAGAAAGAGAGGGCTACGAGCAGTACTTC. Its protein is CAWSVEREGYEQYF.

The chain is built from TRBV3-1 (or the pseudogene TRBV3-2) and TRBJ2-2; the D is unclear. V lost 4 bases to trimming and J lost 8 bases, with 11 bases between them. The CDR3 sequence is 13 residues long. CDR1 LGHDT and CDR2 YNNKEL come from the germline V gene (reference sequence). CDR3: CASSPLPSGELFF. CDR3 nucleotide sequence: TGTGCCAGCAGCCCACTCCCCTCGGGGGAGCTGTTTTTT.

This clone has just one count. V gene TRBV6-5 combines with J gene TRBJ1-3, with 9 bases fitting TRBD1. The CDR3 has 15 residues. With 6 bases clipped from V and 2 bases from J, the junction kept 5 bases outside the gene matches. Germline V gene data show CDR1 as MNHEY and CDR2 as SVGAGI. The CDR3 protein is CASRMDRGPGNTIYF. The CDR3 nucleotides read TGTGCCAGCAGGATGGACAGGGGACCTGGAAACACCATATATTTT.

This clone has more than one count but fewer than ten. This chain links TRBV28 with TRBJ1-3, with D uncertain. Trimming cost V 4 bases and J 2 bases, with 15 bases left between them. CDR1 MDHEN and CDR2 SYDVKM come from the germline V gene. The CDR3 sequence is 16 residues long. The CDR3 DNA reads TGTGCCAGCAGTTGGGTAAGCGGAGGAACTGGAAACACCATATATTTT. This codes for CASSWVSGGTGNTIYF.

The V and J genes are TRBV27 and TRBJ2-5, with 8 bases aligning to TRBD2. Trimming at V came to 8 bases and at J to 0 bases, leaving 11 bases not matched to a gene. CDR1 is MNHEY and CDR2 is SMNVEV in the germline V gene (reference sequence). The CDR3 runs to 16 residues. The CDR3 sequence: CASARIAGLYQETQYF. In DNA form, the CDR3 reads TGTGCCAGCGCGAGGATAGCGGGGCTGTACCAAGAGACCCAGTACTTC.

This chain connects TRBV20-1 to TRBJ2-3; 7 bases agree with TRBD2. CDR3 length: 14 amino acids. The germline CDR1 and CDR2 sequences are DFQATT and SNEGSKA (reference sequence). The junction had 10 bases not matched to a gene; V was cut back by 3 bases and J by 7 bases. For the CDR3, the DNA is TGCAGTGCTAGTTTCCGGGGGGAAGTGAATACGCAGTATTTT. This gives the protein CSASFRGEVNTQYF.

The chain carries TRBV7-9 and TRBJ1-1, with TRBD1 matching over 8 bases. The CDR3 has 15 residues. With V trimmed by 5 bases and J by 1 base, 6 bases remained unmatched. Germline V gives CDR1 SEHNR, CDR2 FQNEAQ (reference sequence). The CDR3 loop reads CASSRPGTGNTEAFF. CDR3 coding DNA: TGTGCCAGCAGCCGTCCCGGGACAGGGAACACTGAAGCTTTCTTT.

To note about this clone: This sample includes further DNA sequences coding for the same CDR3. The chain uses TRBV30 and TRBJ1-5; TRBD1 might be the D (6 bases). Germline V gene lookup returns CDR1 GTSNPN and CDR2 SVGIG (reference sequence). Trimming removed 2 bases at V and 4 bases at J, with 9 bases between. The CDR3 is 13 residues long. CDR3 protein: CAWSLQGNQPQHF. The DNA of the CDR3 is TGTGCCTGGAGTTTACAGGGTAATCAGCCCCAGCATTTT.

This chain links TRBV5-1 with TRBJ2-2; tentatively, D is TRBD1 (5 bases). The CDR3 extends over 14 amino acids. CDR1 SGHRS and CDR2 YFSETQ come from the germline V gene. V was trimmed by 5 bases and J by 3 bases, leaving 11 bases between them. The CDR3 DNA reads as TGCGCCAGCAGTCCAGGGTTGTACACCGGGGAGCTGTTTTTT. As protein: CASSPGLYTGELFF.

The rearrangement joins TRBV24-1 to TRBJ2-1; D not resolved. V was pared by 5 bases and J by 7 bases, with 11 bases between. The CDR3 runs 13 residues. Germline loops: CDR1 KGHDR, CDR2 SFDVKD. This chain's CDR3 is CATSGAGKNEQFF. For the CDR3, the DNA is TGTGCCACCAGTGGGGCTGGAAAAAATGAGCAGTTCTTC.

Turning to this clone: Sequence at one end of the junction differs from germline and may be a read error. The chain employs TRBV7-2 and TRBJ1-2; 7 nucleotides agree with TRBD1. Per germline, CDR1 SGHTA and CDR2 FQGNSA. This CDR3 is 13 amino acids long. CDR3 DNA: TGTGCCAGCAGCTTCCACAGGGGCTTGGCCACTCACTTC. This sequence encodes CASSFHRGLATHF. The full variable domain, with the rest looked up from reference TRBV7-2 and TRBJ1-2, is GAGVSQSPSNKVTEKGKDVELRCDPISGHTALYWYRQSLGQGLEFLIYFQGNSAPDKSGLPSDRFSAERTGGSVSTLTIQRTQQEDSAVYLCASSFHRGLATHFGSGTRLTVV.

The chain couples TRBV30 to TRBJ1-1; D gene unclear. The CDR3 length is 14 residues. Germline CDR1 and CDR2: GTSNPN and SVGIG (reference sequence). V shed 3 bases and J shed 5 bases, with 16 bases lying between them. The CDR3 DNA reads as TGTGCCTGGAGGAGCAACTTCCCGGGGACTGAAGCTTTCTTT. Translated, it gives CAWRSNFPGTEAFF.

This clone has more than one count but fewer than ten. V usage is TRBV6-2 or TRBV6-3 and J usage is TRBJ1-3, with no clear D. The CDR3 runs to 16 residues. The germline gives CDR1 MNHEY, CDR2 SVGEGT. V was clipped by 5 bases and J by 3 bases, with 17 bases between them. The CDR3 coding sequence is TGTGCCAGCAGTATTACGGGTTCCGTCGTTGGAAACACCATATATTTT. It yields the protein CASSITGSVVGNTIYF.

CDR3 residues: CATSDRTGDREKLFF. The CDR3 coding sequence is TGTGCCACCAGTGATCGGACAGGGGACAGGGAAAAACTGTTTTTT. The V and J genes are TRBV24-1 and TRBJ1-4; TRBD1 aligns across 9 bases. This CDR3 has 15 residues. The V segment lost 3 bases and the J segment 8 bases; nucleotides outside the gene matches: 6. In germline, CDR1 is KGHDR, CDR2 SFDVKD.

The rearrangement uses TRBV9 and TRBJ1-4; D not resolved. CDR3 length equals 15 residues. V dropped 0 bases and J dropped 3 bases, with 9 bases sitting between them. Per the germline V gene, CDR1 is SGDLS and CDR2 is YYNGEE. CDR3 sequence reads: CASSVATLPNEKLFF. As DNA, the CDR3 is TGTGCCAGCAGCGTAGCCACCCTACCTAATGAAAAACTGTTTTTT. The full variable domain, with the rest looked up from reference TRBV9 and TRBJ1-4, is DSGVTQTPKHLITATGQRVTLRCSPRSGDLSVYWYQQSLDQGLQFLIQYYNGEERAKGNILERFSAQQFPDLHSELNLSSLELGDSALYFCASSVATLPNEKLFFGSGTQLSVL.

This chain joins TRBV12-3 or TRBV12-4 and TRBJ2-3; D uncertain. This CDR3 region has 13 residues. Trimming removed 3 bases at V and 2 bases at J, with 6 bases between. Here the CDR3 reads CASSLANTDTQYF. CDR3 sequence (DNA): TGTGCCAGCAGTTTGGCCAACACAGATACGCAGTATTTT.